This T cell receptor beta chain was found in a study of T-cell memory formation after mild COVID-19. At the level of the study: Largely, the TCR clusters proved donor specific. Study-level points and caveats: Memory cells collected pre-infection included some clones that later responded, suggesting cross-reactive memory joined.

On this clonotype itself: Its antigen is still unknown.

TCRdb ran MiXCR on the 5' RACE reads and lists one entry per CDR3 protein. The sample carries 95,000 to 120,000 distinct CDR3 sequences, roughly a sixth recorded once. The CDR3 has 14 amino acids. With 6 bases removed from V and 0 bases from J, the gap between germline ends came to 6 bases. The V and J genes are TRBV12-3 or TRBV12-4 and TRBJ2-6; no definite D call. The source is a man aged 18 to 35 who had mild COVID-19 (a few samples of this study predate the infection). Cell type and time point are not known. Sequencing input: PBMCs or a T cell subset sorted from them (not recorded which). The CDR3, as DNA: TGTGCCAGCAGGAGTAACTCTGGGGCCAACGTCCTGACTTTC. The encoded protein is CASRSNSGANVLTF.